Each of the 25 T cell receptor beta chains below was sequenced from the same sample in a study of T cells in pancreatic ductal adenocarcinoma. Selected pancreatic ductal adenocarcinoma patients had undergone surgery without neoadjuvant therapy. Here immunoSEQ multiplex PCR was the method, and the copy in TCRdb shows in-frame clones only, minus some. The sample comprises 4,500 to 6,000 clones, around 80% of which are singletons, and approximately 7.5% rests with the top ten. Input material: pancreatic tumor tissue. These receptors all come from a human donor with pancreatic ductal adenocarcinoma. The donor label of this sample is uncertain.

This clone was detected a few times. The sample has other DNA sequences that encode this CDR3 too. V gene TRBV9 combines with J gene TRBJ2-7; TRBD2 matches 7 bases. This CDR3 has 15 residues. Germline-derived CDR1 and CDR2 are SGDLS and YYNGEE. V shed 0 bases, J shed 4 bases, and the junction held 7 bases outside the gene matches. The CDR3 spells CASSVGEGRGYEQYF. In DNA form, the CDR3 reads TGTGCCAGCAGCGTAGGGGAGGGACGGGGATACGAGCAGTACTTC.

The chain employs TRBV6-5 and TRBJ1-5, with D maybe TRBD1 (6 bases). This CDR3 comprises 14 residues. CDR1 is MNHEY and CDR2 is SVGAGI in the germline V gene. Trimming stripped 7 bases from V and 4 bases from J, with 14 bases between. CDR3 loop: CASTPTGPNQPQHF. The CDR3 DNA follows: TGTGCCAGCACCCCGACAGGACCGAATCAGCCCCAGCATTTT.

V and J are TRBV9 and TRBJ2-5; TRBD1 aligns across 8 bases. In germline, CDR1 is SGDLS, CDR2 YYNGEE. The J segment lost 5 bases and the V segment lost 3 bases, leaving 6 bases of the junction unmatched. CDR3 length equals 14 residues. Here the CDR3 reads CASSGRTGMETQYF. The CDR3 coding sequence is TGTGCCAGCAGCGGACGGACAGGGATGGAGACCCAGTACTTC.

The chain recombines TRBV10-3 with TRBJ1-2, with unresolved D. Germline V gene sequence: CDR1 ENHRY, CDR2 SYGVKD. CDR3 length: 12 amino acids. Trimming took off 2 bases at V and 4 bases at J, with 5 bases between the two ends. The CDR3: CAISEAVYGYTF. The CDR3, as DNA: TGTGCCATCAGTGAGGCGGTCTATGGCTACACCTTC.

Note on this clone: One junction end disagrees with the germline gene, perhaps due to a read error. This specimen includes other DNA sequences encoding the same CDR3. CDR3 nucleotide sequence: TGCGCCAGCAGTGCAACGACAGGGTTAGAGGGTGACTATGGCTACACCTTC. It codes for CASSATTGLEGDYGYTF. The V and J genes are TRBV6-1 and TRBJ1-2, with 7 bases that match TRBD1. This CDR3 is built from 17 residues. Germline V gene data show CDR1 as MNHNS and CDR2 as SASEGT.

This CDR3 is CASSERGQAATNEKLFF. The CDR3 DNA follows: TGTGCCAGCAGTGAACGTGGCCAGGCTGCAACTAATGAAAAACTGTTTTTT. The V and J genes are TRBV6-1 and TRBJ1-4; D remains unclear. This CDR3 spans 17 amino acids. V was cut by 2 bases and J by 0 bases, with 13 bases left in between. Germline-derived CDR1 and CDR2 are MNHNS and SASEGT.

This clone is judged large. This chain connects TRBV13 to TRBJ2-5; D is perhaps TRBD1 (6 bases). The CDR3 extends over 22 amino acids. Trimming cost V 0 bases and J 1 base, with 30 bases left between them. The V gene's germline CDR1 is PRHDT and CDR2 FYEKMQ (reference sequence). CDR3 sequence: CASSLGRNPNVSLGQPQETQYF. The CDR3 bases are TGTGCCAGCAGCTTAGGCCGAAACCCGAACGTTTCCTTAGGACAGCCCCAAGAGACCCAGTACTTC.

The chain employs TRBV7-2 and TRBJ2-1; D uncertain. The CDR3 is 14 residues long. V was shortened by 3 bases and J by 9 bases, with 15 bases between the two germline ends. Germline V gene data show CDR1 as SGHTA and CDR2 as FQGNSA. CDR3 DNA: TGTGCCAGCAGCTTCTCTCGGCCGGACGGTGAGCAGTTCTTC. Protein product: CASSFSRPDGEQFF.

V and J are TRBV5-3 and TRBJ1-4; D uncertain. TRBV5-3 is reported as an ORF; its role is uncertain. The CDR3 is 14 amino acids. V was pared by 8 bases and J by 6 bases, with 17 bases between. The CDR3 spells CASSARREDEKLFF. The DNA of the CDR3 is TGTGCCAGCAGCGCGAGGAGGGAGGATGAAAAACTGTTTTTT.

The chain couples TRBV11-2 to TRBJ2-7, with 12 bases matching TRBD2. The germline CDR1 and CDR2 sequences are SGHAT and FQNNGV. The CDR3 is 17 residues long. The trim removed 5 bases at V and 3 bases at J, leaving 11 bases unmatched. CDR3 DNA: TGTGCCAGCAGCGGGGGCCCTAGCGGGAGGGGCTTCTACGAGCAGTACTTC. Translation: CASSGGPSGRGFYEQYF.

The chain couples TRBV4-1 to TRBJ2-2, with 15 bases fitting TRBD2. Trimming cost V 0 bases and J 1 base; bases outside gene matches: 6. The germline CDR1 and CDR2 sequences are MGHRA and YSYEKL. CDR3 size: 20 residues. The CDR3, as DNA: TGCGCCAGCAGCCAAGATGAGATGGGACTAGCGGGGGGGAACACCGGGGAGCTGTTTTTT. It yields the protein CASSQDEMGLAGGNTGELFF.

V is TRBV5-4 and J is TRBJ2-3; TRBD2 agrees at 12 bases. The CDR3 consists of 18 residues. CDR1 is SGHNT and CDR2 is YYREEE in the germline V gene (reference sequence). V lost 0 bases to trimming and J lost 2 bases; unmatched junction nucleotides: 7. The CDR3 spells CASSLDLAGGRLTDTQYF. CDR3 sequence (DNA): TGTGCCAGCAGCTTGGATCTAGCGGGGGGGCGACTCACAGATACGCAGTATTTT. The whole variable domain, remainder taken from reference TRBV5-4 and TRBJ2-3, is ETGVTQSPTHLIKTRGQQVTLRCSSQSGHNTVSWYQQALGQGPQFIFQYYREEENGRGNFPPRFSGLQFPNYSSELNVNALELDDSALYLCASSLDLAGGRLTDTQYFGPGTRLTVL.

The rearrangement uses TRBV7-9 and TRBJ2-1, with TRBD1 matching over 11 bases. The germline CDR1 and CDR2 sequences are SEHNR and FQNEAQ (reference sequence). V was pared by 5 bases and J by 9 bases, with 9 bases of the junction left unmatched. CDR3 length equals 15 residues. CDR3 coding DNA: TGTGCCAGCAGCCCCGGACAGGGGGCGCTTCTTGAGCAGTTCTTC. This sequence encodes CASSPGQGALLEQFF.

The CDR3 nucleotides read TGTGCCGATAGGGGTGGGGGACCCTACTCTGGGGCCAACGTCCTGACTTTC. Encoded protein: CADRGGGPYSGANVLTF. The V call is TRBV6-4, the J call TRBJ2-6; either TRBD1 or TRBD2 may fit D (5 bases each). The CDR3 is 17 amino acids. The V gene lost 11 bases and the J gene lost 0 bases, with 20 bases spanning the gap. From germline, CDR1 is MRHNA and CDR2 SNTAGT.

This chain connects TRBV6-5 to TRBJ1-5; no clear D gene. The length of the CDR3 is 13 residues. CDR1 is MNHEY and CDR2 is SVGAGI in the germline V gene. V lost 0 bases and J lost 6, with 6 bases in between. The CDR3 is CASSYSISQPQHF. The DNA of the CDR3 is TGTGCCAGCAGTTACTCGATCTCTCAGCCCCAGCATTTT.

The chain uses TRBV4-3 and TRBJ2-5; 8 bases agree with TRBD1. The junction had 9 bases not matched to a gene; V was cut back by 3 bases and J by 3 bases. This CDR3 is built from 16 residues. Germline CDR1 and CDR2: LGHNA and YSLEER. CDR3 sequence reads: CASSHGDRIGEETQYF. CDR3 nucleotide sequence: TGCGCCAGCAGCCATGGGGACAGGATCGGGGAAGAGACCCAGTACTTC.

This clone was observed a few times. The chain is built from TRBV5-1 and TRBJ2-2; D call uncertain. The CDR3 length is 13 residues. In germline, CDR1 is SGHRS, CDR2 YFSETQ. Trimming pared 0 bases from V and 1 base from J, leaving 1 base between. The CDR3 DNA follows: TGCGCCAGCAGCTTGGGGAACACCGGGGAGCTGTTTTTT. Protein product: CASSLGNTGELFF.

The gene calls are TRBV28 and TRBJ1-5; D is possibly TRBD1 (6 bases). The CDR3 runs to 17 residues. The germline CDR1 and CDR2 sequences are MDHEN and SYDVKM. V lost 6 bases and J 3 bases, leaving 21 bases between the germline ends. CDR3 nucleotide sequence: TGTGCCAGCAGCCCAGCGGGCCAGGGGAGCAACAATCAGCCCCAGCATTTT. The encoded protein is CASSPAGQGSNNQPQHF. The whole variable domain, remainder taken from reference TRBV28 and TRBJ1-5, is DVKVTQSSRYLVKRTGEKVFLECVQDMDHENMFWYRQDPGLGLRLIYFSYDVKMKEKGDIPEGYSVSREKKERFSLILESASTNQTSMYLCASSPAGQGSNNQPQHFGDGTRLSIL.

The V and J genes are TRBV7-2 and TRBJ1-4; no clear D gene. The CDR3 consists of 15 residues. Germline V gene data show CDR1 as SGHTA and CDR2 as FQGNSA. Trimming pared 2 bases from V and 2 bases from J, leaving 9 bases between. In DNA form, the CDR3 reads TGTGCCAGCAGCTTAACTCGGTCGACTAATGAAAAACTGTTTTTT. Its protein is CASSLTRSTNEKLFF.

The chain links TRBV30 to TRBJ2-7; D tentatively reads TRBD1 or TRBD2 (6 bases each). Trimming removed 1 base at V and 0 bases at J, with 10 bases between. Germline CDR1 and CDR2: GTSNPN and SVGIG (reference sequence). The CDR3 covers 14 residues. The CDR3 is CAWSEGGSSYEQYF. In nucleotides, the CDR3 is TGTGCCTGGAGTGAAGGGGGGAGCTCCTACGAGCAGTACTTC.

The rearrangement joins TRBV19 to TRBJ1-2; TRBD1 might be the D (6 bases). Trimming shortened V by 5 bases and J by 4 bases, and 11 bases separated the two germline ends. Germline V gives CDR1 LNHDA, CDR2 SQIVND (reference sequence). CDR3 size: 13 residues. CDR3 sequence reads: CASSLQGFYGYTF. In DNA, the CDR3 is TGTGCCAGTAGTCTACAGGGATTCTATGGCTACACCTTC.

The CDR3 sequence is CASSEPPSGTSGSGSYNEQFF. In DNA, the CDR3 is TGTGCCAGCAGCGAGCCCCCTTCCGGGACTAGCGGGAGCGGCTCCTACAATGAGCAGTTCTTC. The chain combines TRBV9 with TRBJ2-1, with TRBD2 identical over 14 bases. V lost 3 bases and J lost 0; bases outside the gene matches: 14. CDR1 is SGDLS, CDR2 YYNGEE, per germline. The CDR3 length is 21 residues.

This clone was picked up a small number of times. This chain joins TRBV10-3 and TRBJ2-2, with 8 bases that match TRBD1. This CDR3 is 17 amino acids long. CDR1 and CDR2 (germline): ENHRY, SYGVKD. The junction had 13 bases not matched to a gene; V was cut back by 10 bases and J by 0 bases. CDR3 DNA: TGTGCCAGCCGAGATTACGGGACAGGCGCGAACACCGGGGAGCTGTTTTTT. Its protein is CASRDYGTGANTGELFF.

The V gene is TRBV5-1, the J gene TRBJ2-1; no clear D gene. Germline values: CDR1 SGHRS, CDR2 YFSETQ. Trimming left V 3 bases short and J 6 bases short, with 4 bases between. The CDR3 is made up of 11 amino acids. CDR3 sequence (DNA): TGCGCCAGCAGCTCCGGCAATGAGCAGTTCTTC. Translation: CASSSGNEQFF.

The V gene is TRBV7-2, the J gene TRBJ2-7; D is undetermined. V dropped 0 bases and J dropped 2 bases, with 8 bases sitting between them. This CDR3 spans 14 amino acids. Per the germline V gene, CDR1 is SGHTA and CDR2 is FQGNSA. DNA of the CDR3: TGTGCCAGCAGCTTAGCGGGGTTCGCCTACGAGCAGTACTTC. Its translation: CASSLAGFAYEQYF.